The rows below give T cell receptor beta chains drawn from one sample of a study of patients and donors after allogeneic stem cell transplantation. Each CDR3 protein gets one entry after TCRdb re-called the RT-PCR reads with MiXCR. The sample lists approximately 7,600 distinct CDR3 sequences, around a tenth occurring once. The sequenced material came from blood, either unsorted or a sorted T cell fraction (not recorded which). These receptors all come from a human donor who was either an allogeneic HSCT recipient or a stem cell or donor lymphocyte infusion donor (not recorded which). It is not recorded whose cells these are; they may come from a transplant donor. Both conserved end residues are part of each CDR3. D genes are given only for firm matches. A clone size is listed for some rows: how often the clone was seen (once, few, many), or a class if it is expanded.

clone size: many
D gene: NA
J gene: TRBJ1-1
V gene: TRBV5-1
CDR3 protein: CASSSEKNRGTEAFF
CDR3 DNA: TGCGCCAGCAGCTCCGAAAAAAATAGGGGCACTGAAGCTTTCTTT

clone size: many
D gene: NA
J gene: TRBJ1-5
V gene: TRBV10-3
CDR3 protein: CATTPTNSNQPQHF
CDR3 DNA: TGTGCCACAACACCCACGAATAGCAATCAGCCCCAGCATTTT

clone size: few
D gene: NA
J gene: TRBJ1-1
V gene: TRBV28
CDR3 protein: CASSEPRGGVSTEAFF
CDR3 DNA: TGTGCCAGCTCGGAGCCCAGGGGAGGGGTGAGCACTGAAGCTTTCTTT

clone size: few
D gene: NA
J gene: TRBJ2-3
V gene: TRBV7-8
CDR3 protein: CASSVGIDTQYF
CDR3 DNA: TGTGCCAGCAGCGTAGGCATAGATACGCAGTATTTT

clone size: few
D gene: TRBD2
J gene: TRBJ2-7
V gene: TRBV5-6
CDR3 protein: CASSLAGGGIYEQYF
CDR3 DNA: TGTGCCAGCAGCTTGGCCGGGGGAGGGATCTACGAGCAGTACTTC

clone size: medium-sized
D gene: NA
J gene: TRBJ2-1
V gene: TRBV20-1
CDR3 protein: CSADNYSYNEQFF
CDR3 DNA: TGCAGTGCTGACAACTACTCCTACAATGAGCAGTTCTTC

clone size: few
D gene: TRBD1
J gene: TRBJ2-5
V gene: TRBV4-2
CDR3 protein: CASSQEGDRDLDF
CDR3 DNA: TGTGCCAGCAGCCAAGAGGGGGACAGGGACTTAGACTTC

clone size: large
D gene: TRBD1
J gene: TRBJ2-6
V gene: TRBV6-1
CDR3 protein: CASSEGTGSSGANVLTF
CDR3 DNA: TGTGCCAGCAGTGAAGGGACAGGGAGCTCTGGGGCCAACGTCCTGACTTTC

clone size: NA
D gene: NA
J gene: TRBJ1-3
V gene: TRBV18
CDR3 protein: CASSREQDTIYF
CDR3 DNA: TGTGCCAGCTCCCGGGAACAGGACACCATATATTTT

clone size: NA
D gene: NA
J gene: TRBJ2-7
V gene: TRBV21-1
CDR3 protein: CASSKSRQRGRYEQYF
CDR3 DNA: TGTGCCAGCAGCAAATCCCGACAGCGGGGGCGTTACGAGCAGTACTTC

clone size: many
D gene: NA
J gene: TRBJ2-2
V gene: TRBV12-3/TRBV12-4
CDR3 protein: CASSLGRGQTGELFF
CDR3 DNA: TGTGCCAGCAGTTTGGGAAGGGGTCAGACCGGGGAGCTGTTTTTT

clone size: large
D gene: TRBD1
J gene: TRBJ2-7
V gene: TRBV12-3/TRBV12-4
CDR3 protein: CASSSTTGGYEQYF
CDR3 DNA: TGTGCCAGCAGCTCTACAACAGGGGGCTACGAGCAGTACTTC

clone size: NA
D gene: TRBD2
J gene: TRBJ2-5
V gene: TRBV5-1
CDR3 protein: CASSFSLAGGETQYF
CDR3 DNA: TGCGCCAGCAGCTTCTCCCTAGCGGGGGGAGAGACCCAGTACTTC

clone size: NA
D gene: NA
J gene: TRBJ2-7
V gene: TRBV3-1
CDR3 protein: CASSQDSAPGFYEQYF
CDR3 DNA: TGTGCCAGCAGCCAAGATTCAGCCCCCGGATTCTACGAGCAGTACTTC

clone size: many
D gene: TRBD1
J gene: TRBJ1-2
V gene: TRBV19
CDR3 protein: CASTTSGTDYGYTF
CDR3 DNA: TGTGCCAGTACGACTTCCGGGACAGATTATGGCTACACCTTC

clone size: few
D gene: NA
J gene: TRBJ1-2
V gene: TRBV11-2
CDR3 protein: CAAPGEGGGYTF
CDR3 DNA: TGTGCCGCGCCAGGGGAAGGCGGGGGCTACACCTTC

clone size: medium-sized
D gene: TRBD1
J gene: TRBJ2-2
V gene: TRBV24-1
CDR3 protein: CATSDPGQGTTGELFF
CDR3 DNA: TGTGCCACCAGTGACCCTGGACAGGGGACCACCGGGGAGCTGTTTTTT

clone size: few
D gene: NA
J gene: TRBJ2-5
V gene: TRBV12-3/TRBV12-4
CDR3 protein: CASSLAHQETQYF
CDR3 DNA: TGTGCCAGCAGTTTGGCCCATCAAGAGACCCAGTACTTC

clone size: few
D gene: TRBD2
J gene: TRBJ2-3
V gene: TRBV18
CDR3 protein: CASSRRQVESGDSTDTQYF
CDR3 DNA: TGTGCCAGCTCACGACGACAAGTCGAAAGCGGGGATAGCACAGATACGCAGTATTTT

clone size: few
D gene: NA
J gene: TRBJ2-1
V gene: TRBV7-2
CDR3 protein: CASSYIAESSYNEQFF
CDR3 DNA: TGTGCCAGCAGCTACATAGCGGAGAGCTCCTACAATGAGCAGTTCTTC

clone size: many
D gene: NA
J gene: TRBJ1-1
V gene: TRBV20-1
CDR3 protein: CSARDQRGNTEAFF
CDR3 DNA: TGCAGTGCTAGAGATCAAAGGGGGAACACTGAAGCTTTCTTT

clone size: many
D gene: NA
J gene: TRBJ1-1
V gene: TRBV7-7
CDR3 protein: CASSKWGGQENTEAFF
CDR3 DNA: TGTGCTAGCAGCAAGTGGGGTGGGCAGGAGAACACTGAAGCTTTCTTT

clone size: few
D gene: NA
J gene: TRBJ2-5
V gene: TRBV19
CDR3 protein: CASSIGLAGETQYF
CDR3 DNA: TGTGCCAGTAGTATAGGACTCGCTGGGGAGACCCAGTACTTC

clone size: many
D gene: NA
J gene: TRBJ2-7
V gene: TRBV20-1
CDR3 protein: CSAMRGALSYEQYF
CDR3 DNA: TGCAGTGCCATGAGGGGGGCGCTTAGCTACGAGCAGTACTTC

clone size: many
D gene: NA
J gene: TRBJ1-6
V gene: TRBV9
CDR3 protein: CASSSSQEHSPLHF
CDR3 DNA: TGTGCCAGCAGCTCCTCCCAGGAGCATTCACCCCTCCACTTT

clone size: many
D gene: NA
J gene: TRBJ1-1
V gene: TRBV6-2/TRBV6-3
CDR3 protein: CASSLSRTEAFF
CDR3 DNA: TGTGCCAGCAGTCTCAGTAGAACTGAAGCTTTCTTT

clone size: many
D gene: NA
J gene: TRBJ2-3
V gene: TRBV4-1
CDR3 protein: CASSQAGSTDTQYF
CDR3 DNA: TGCGCCAGCAGCCAAGCGGGGAGCACAGATACGCAGTATTTT

clone size: few
D gene: NA
J gene: TRBJ2-3
V gene: TRBV4-3
CDR3 protein: CASSQERQGTDTQYF
CDR3 DNA: TGCGCCAGCAGCCAAGAGCGGCAGGGCACAGATACGCAGTATTTT

clone size: NA
D gene: TRBD1
J gene: TRBJ2-5
V gene: TRBV29-1
CDR3 protein: CSVGTGGRETQYF
CDR3 DNA: TGCAGCGTTGGGACAGGGGGCAGAGAGACCCAGTACTTC

clone size: NA
D gene: NA
J gene: TRBJ2-2
V gene: TRBV6-5
CDR3 protein: CASSYGQGGPGELFF
CDR3 DNA: TGTGCCAGCAGTTATGGGCAGGGAGGTCCCGGGGAGCTGTTTTTT

clone size: few
D gene: NA
J gene: TRBJ2-3
V gene: TRBV12-5
CDR3 protein: CASGIPGGGLGGTDTQYF
CDR3 DNA: TGTGCTAGTGGGATACCCGGGGGAGGTCTCGGAGGTACAGATACGCAGTATTTT

clone size: many
D gene: TRBD1
J gene: TRBJ1-4
V gene: TRBV30
CDR3 protein: CAWSVPGTGFEKLFF
CDR3 DNA: TGTGCCTGGAGTGTACCCGGGACAGGGTTTGAAAAACTGTTTTTT

clone size: few
D gene: NA
J gene: TRBJ2-3
V gene: TRBV5-1
CDR3 protein: CASSLDGRGTDTQYF
CDR3 DNA: TGCGCCAGCAGCTTGGACGGGCGAGGCACAGATACGCAGTATTTT

clone size: many
D gene: NA
J gene: TRBJ1-5
V gene: TRBV6-5
CDR3 protein: CASSTGLEQPQHF
CDR3 DNA: TGTGCCAGCAGTACAGGGTTAGAACAGCCCCAGCATTTT

clone size: large
D gene: NA
J gene: TRBJ1-3
V gene: TRBV10-3
CDR3 protein: CAISAPAGGNTIYF
CDR3 DNA: TGTGCCATCAGCGCCCCGGCAGGGGGAAACACCATATATTTT

clone size: many
D gene: NA
J gene: TRBJ1-6
V gene: TRBV3-1
CDR3 protein: CASSQGRPVGSPLHF
CDR3 DNA: TGTGCCAGCAGCCAAGGGAGGCCGGTTGGTTCACCCCTCCACTTT

clone size: NA
D gene: TRBD2
J gene: TRBJ2-1
V gene: TRBV3-1
CDR3 protein: CASSQPGLGRNEQFF
CDR3 DNA: TGTGCCAGCAGCCAACCGGGACTAGGAAGGAATGAGCAGTTCTTC

clone size: few
D gene: TRBD1
J gene: TRBJ1-4
V gene: TRBV6-5
CDR3 protein: CASSYPGQEYSTNEKLFF
CDR3 DNA: TGTGCCAGCAGCTATCCGGGACAGGAATACTCAACTAATGAAAAACTGTTTTTT

clone size: NA
D gene: NA
J gene: TRBJ1-2
V gene: TRBV6-2/TRBV6-3
CDR3 protein: CASSYSRTVVGYTF
CDR3 DNA: TGTGCCAGCAGTTACTCGAGGACAGTCGTCGGCTACACCTTC

clone size: many
D gene: TRBD2
J gene: TRBJ2-3
V gene: TRBV20-1
CDR3 protein: CSASKTSGGRTDTQYF
CDR3 DNA: TGCAGTGCTAGCAAGACTAGCGGGGGGCGCACAGATACGCAGTATTTT

clone size: many
D gene: NA
J gene: TRBJ1-3
V gene: TRBV19
CDR3 protein: CASTARANSGNTIYF
CDR3 DNA: TGTGCCAGTACCGCCAGAGCTAACTCTGGAAACACCATATATTTT

clone size: many
D gene: NA
J gene: TRBJ1-1
V gene: TRBV19
CDR3 protein: CASRKSRDKSIIFF
CDR3 DNA: TGTGCCAGTAGGAAATCCCGGGACAAGTCGATCATTTTCTTT

clone size: many
D gene: NA
J gene: TRBJ2-7
V gene: TRBV7-9
CDR3 protein: CASSAETVPGEQYF
CDR3 DNA: TGTGCCAGCAGCGCAGAGACAGTGCCAGGCGAGCAGTACTTC